This paragraph reports one T cell receptor (beta chain). This sample stems from a study of cytomegalovirus exposure and HLA in healthy donors. The CDR3 has 17 residues. Per germline, CDR1 KGHSH and CDR2 LQKENI. V was pared by 2 bases and J by 0 bases, with 13 bases between. It was with 60 Vbeta and 13 Jbeta primers that the PCR ran. The data were produced by immunoSEQ multiplex PCR, yet TCRdb's version contains in-frame clones alone and is incomplete. The sample records about 130,000 clones, around 84% being singletons. The sample consisted of PBMCs. The rearrangement joins TRBV18 to TRBJ2-2; D possibly corresponds to TRBD1 (6 bases). The receptor comes from a woman aged 18-29 years in good health and CMV-seropositive. The CDR3 sequence is CASSPRGIGANTGELFF. CDR3 sequence (DNA): TGTGCCAGCTCACCAAGGGGGATCGGGGCGAACACCGGGGAGCTGTTTTTT.